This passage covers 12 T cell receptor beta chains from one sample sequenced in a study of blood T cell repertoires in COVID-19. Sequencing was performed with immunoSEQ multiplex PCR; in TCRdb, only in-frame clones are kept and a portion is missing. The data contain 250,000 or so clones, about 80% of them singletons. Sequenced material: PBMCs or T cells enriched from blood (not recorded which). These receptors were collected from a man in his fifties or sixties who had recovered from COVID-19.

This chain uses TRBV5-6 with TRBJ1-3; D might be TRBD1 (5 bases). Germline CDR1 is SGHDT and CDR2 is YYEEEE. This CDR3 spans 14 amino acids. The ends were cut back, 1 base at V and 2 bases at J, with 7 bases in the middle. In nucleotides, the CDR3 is TGTGCCAGCAGCTTGTCGGGGGCTGGAAACACCATATATTTT. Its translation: CASSLSGAGNTIYF.

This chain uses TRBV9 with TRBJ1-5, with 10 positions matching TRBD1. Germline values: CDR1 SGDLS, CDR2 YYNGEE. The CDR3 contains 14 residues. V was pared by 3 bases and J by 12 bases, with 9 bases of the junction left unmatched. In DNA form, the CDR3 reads TGTGCCAGCAGCGACCGGGACAGGGGCGCCGTCCAGCATTTT. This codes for CASSDRDRGAVQHF.

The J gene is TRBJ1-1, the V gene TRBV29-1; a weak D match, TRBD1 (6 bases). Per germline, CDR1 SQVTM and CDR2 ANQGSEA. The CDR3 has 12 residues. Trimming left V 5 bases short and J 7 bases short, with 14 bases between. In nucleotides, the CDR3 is TGCAGCGTTCAAAGGGGGACAAATGAAGCTTTCTTT. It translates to CSVQRGTNEAFF.

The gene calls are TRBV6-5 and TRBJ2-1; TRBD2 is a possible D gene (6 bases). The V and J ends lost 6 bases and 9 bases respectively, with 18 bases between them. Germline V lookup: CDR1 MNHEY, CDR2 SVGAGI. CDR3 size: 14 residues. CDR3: CASRRGTILGEQFF. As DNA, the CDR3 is TGTGCCAGCAGGCGCGGGACCATCCTCGGTGAGCAGTTCTTC.

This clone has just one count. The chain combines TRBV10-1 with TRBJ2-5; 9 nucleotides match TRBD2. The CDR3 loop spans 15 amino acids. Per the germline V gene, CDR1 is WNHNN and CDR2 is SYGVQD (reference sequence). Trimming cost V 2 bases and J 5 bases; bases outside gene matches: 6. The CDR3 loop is CASSEGSGGRETQYF. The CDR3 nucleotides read TGCGCCAGCAGTGAGGGTAGCGGGGGACGCGAGACCCAGTACTTC.

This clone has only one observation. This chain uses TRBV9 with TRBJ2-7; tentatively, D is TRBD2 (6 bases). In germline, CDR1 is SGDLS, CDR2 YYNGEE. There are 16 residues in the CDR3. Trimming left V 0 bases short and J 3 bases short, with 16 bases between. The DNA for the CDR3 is TGTGCCAGCAGCGTAGGGGAGGCGCTGGTATTCTACGAGCAGTACTTC. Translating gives CASSVGEALVFYEQYF.

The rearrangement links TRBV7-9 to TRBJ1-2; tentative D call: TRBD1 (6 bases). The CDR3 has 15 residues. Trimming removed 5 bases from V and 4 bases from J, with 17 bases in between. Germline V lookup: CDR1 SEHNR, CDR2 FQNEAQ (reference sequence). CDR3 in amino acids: CASSMGRQGTYGYTF. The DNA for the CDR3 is TGTGCCAGCAGCATGGGACGGCAGGGGACCTATGGCTACACCTTC.

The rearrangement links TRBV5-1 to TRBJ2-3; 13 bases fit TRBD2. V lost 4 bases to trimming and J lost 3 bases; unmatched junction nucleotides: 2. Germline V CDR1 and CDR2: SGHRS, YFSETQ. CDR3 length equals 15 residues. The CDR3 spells CASSRGLAGTDTQYF. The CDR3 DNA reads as TGCGCCAGCAGCCGGGGACTAGCGGGGACAGATACGCAGTATTTT.

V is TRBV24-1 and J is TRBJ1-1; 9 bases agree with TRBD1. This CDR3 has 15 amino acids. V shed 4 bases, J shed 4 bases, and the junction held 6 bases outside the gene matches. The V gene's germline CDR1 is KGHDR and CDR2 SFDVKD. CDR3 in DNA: TGTGCCACCAGTGACGCCGGGACAGGGCGCACTGAAGCTTTCTTT. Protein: CATSDAGTGRTEAFF.

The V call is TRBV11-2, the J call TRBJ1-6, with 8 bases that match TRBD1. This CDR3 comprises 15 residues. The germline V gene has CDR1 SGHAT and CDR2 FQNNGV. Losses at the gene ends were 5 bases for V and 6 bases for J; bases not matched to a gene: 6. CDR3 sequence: CASSGGTGLNSPLHF. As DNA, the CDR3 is TGTGCCAGCAGCGGCGGGACAGGCCTTAATTCACCCCTCCACTTT. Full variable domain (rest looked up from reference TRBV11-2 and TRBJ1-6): EAGVAQSPRYKIIEKRQSVAFWCNPISGHATLYWYQQILGQGPKLLIQFQNNGVVDDSQLPKDRFSAERLKGVDSTLKIQPAKLEDSAVYLCASSGGTGLNSPLHFGNGTRLTVT.

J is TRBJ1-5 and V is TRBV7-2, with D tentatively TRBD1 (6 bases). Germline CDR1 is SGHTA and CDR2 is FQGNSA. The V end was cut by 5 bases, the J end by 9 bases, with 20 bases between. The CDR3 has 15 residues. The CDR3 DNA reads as TGTGCCAGCAGCCCGCATCGGACAGCGGTCTTGCCCCAGCATTTT. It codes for CASSPHRTAVLPQHF.

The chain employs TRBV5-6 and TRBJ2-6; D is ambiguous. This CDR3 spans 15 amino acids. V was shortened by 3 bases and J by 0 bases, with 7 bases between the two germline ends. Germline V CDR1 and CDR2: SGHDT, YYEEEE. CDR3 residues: CASSSYGSGANVLTF. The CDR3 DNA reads TGTGCCAGCAGCTCATACGGCTCTGGGGCCAACGTCCTGACTTTC.